These T cell receptor beta chains were read from a single sample in a study of control samples from healthy donors and cancer patients. Here immunoSEQ multiplex PCR was the method, and the copy in TCRdb shows in-frame clones only, minus some. The sample lists roughly 100,000 clones; approximately 83% were seen once. The sample comprised blood. These TCRs come from a woman between 45 and 65 years old in good health. The CDR3 runs from the conserved cysteine through the conserved F or W. Fields, in order: J gene, D gene, V gene, clone size, CDR3 DNA, CDR3 protein. A D gene is named only where the DNA matches it firmly. Clone size is shown for a subset of rows, as once, few, many or a class of expanded clone.

>TRBJ2-1|.|TRBV11-3|.
TGTGCCAGCAGCTCTCAAGGGGGAAGCTACAATGAGCAGTTCTTC
CASSSQGGSYNEQFF
>TRBJ2-2|.|TRBV19|.
TGTGCCAGTAGACTTAGGCCGGGGTTTAACGGGGAGCTGTTTTTT
CASRLRPGFNGELFF
>TRBJ2-7|.|TRBV24-1|.
TGTGCCACCAGTGACCCCGCCAGGGGCTACGAGCAGTACTTC
CATSDPARGYEQYF
>TRBJ2-1|TRBD2|TRBV11-2|.
TGTGCCAGCAGCTTACCAGTGCGGGGGGGTCGGGATGAGCAGTTCTTC
CASSLPVRGGRDEQFF
>TRBJ1-4|TRBD1|TRBV5-1|.
TGCGCCAGTCAGATGACAGGGGGCGATGAAAAACTGTTTTTT
CASQMTGGDEKLFF
>TRBJ1-2|TRBD1|TRBV14|once
TGTGCCAGCAGCCAGGAAAAAACAGGGGACTATGGCTACACCTTC
CASSQEKTGDYGYTF
>TRBJ1-2|.|TRBV7-9|.
TGTGCCAGCAGCTTAGTCCGGTCCTATGGCTACACCTTC
CASSLVRSYGYTF
>TRBJ2-2|.|TRBV19|.
TGTGCCAGTAGTATCCTCAACACCGGGGAGCTGTTTTTT
CASSILNTGELFF
>TRBJ1-1|.|TRBV7-2|once
TGTGCCAGCAGCTTAGTCTCCCGCATGAACACTGAAGCTTTCTTT
CASSLVSRMNTEAFF
>TRBJ2-3|TRBD2|TRBV7-6|.
TGTGCCAGCAGCCGGACTAGCGGGGGCACCCGCGATACGCAGTATTTT
CASSRTSGGTRDTQYF
>TRBJ1-3|.|TRBV6-6|.
TGTGCCAGCAGTTACCAGTCTGGAAACACCATATATTTT
CASSYQSGNTIYF
>TRBJ2-1|.|TRBV7-3|.
TGTGCCAGCAGCCGGGGGGCCAGGAGGGACAATGAGCAGTTCTTC
CASSRGARRDNEQFF
>TRBJ1-1|.|TRBV11-2|.
TGTGCCAGCAGCTTATACCCCAGTGCTTTGAACACTGAAGCTTTCTTT
CASSLYPSALNTEAFF
>TRBJ1-4|TRBD1|TRBV13|.
TGTGCCAGCAGCTGGAACAGGGGGCTTGGGGAAAAACTGTTTTTT
CASSWNRGLGEKLFF
>TRBJ2-1|.|TRBV30|.
TGTGCCTGCCGAACACAGCCCTCCTACAATGAGCAGTTCTTC
CACRTQPSYNEQFF
>TRBJ1-3|.|TRBV5-1|.
TGCGCCAGCAGCTTGGGACAGCAGAGCTCTGGAAACACCATATATTTT
CASSLGQQSSGNTIYF
>TRBJ1-1|.|TRBV7-2|once
TGTGCCAGCAGCTCCGCACGGGACACTGAAGCTTTCTTT
CASSSARDTEAFF
>TRBJ1-1|TRBD1|TRBV30|.
TGTGCCTGGACTAGGACAGGGGTAAACACTGAAGCTTTCTTT
CAWTRTGVNTEAFF
>TRBJ1-6|.|TRBV7-2|.
TGTGCCAGCAGCTTAGTGGGGCCTGGTATAGGGAATTCACCCCTCCACTTT
CASSLVGPGIGNSPLHF
>TRBJ2-7|TRBD1|TRBV7-2|.
TGTGCCAGCAGCCCTGCCGGGACAGCCTACGAGCAGTACTTC
CASSPAGTAYEQYF
>TRBJ2-5|.|TRBV10-3|.
TGTGCCATCAGCCCCGAGCGGGAGACCCAGTACTTC
CAISPERETQYF
>TRBJ1-5|.|TRBV7-2|.
TGTGCCAGCAGCTTAGGACAGAATCAGCCCCAGCATTTT
CASSLGQNQPQHF
>TRBJ1-3|.|TRBV7-2|.
TGTGCCAGCAGCCGGAAAGGGGCTAACTCTGGAAACACCATATATTTT
CASSRKGANSGNTIYF
>TRBJ2-7|.|TRBV7-8|once
TGTGCCAGCAGCCCCCATCTCCCCTACGAGCAGTACTTC
CASSPHLPYEQYF
>TRBJ2-3|TRBD2|TRBV4-3|.
TGCGCCAGCAGCCAAAGGGATGCGGGAGGGCCGGATACGCAGTATTTT
CASSQRDAGGPDTQYF
>TRBJ2-2|TRBD1|TRBV7-3|.
TGTGCCAGCAGCTCTCAACAGGGGTGGCCCACCGGGGAGCTGTTTTTT
CASSSQQGWPTGELFF
>TRBJ1-5|TRBD1|TRBV27|.
TGTGCCAGCAGCCCGGAGACAGGGATGTTGAGGCAGCCCCAGCATTTT
CASSPETGMLRQPQHF
>TRBJ1-5|.|TRBV7-9|.
TGTGCCAGCAGCCGACAAGATCAGCCCCAGCATTTT
CASSRQDQPQHF
>TRBJ2-7|.|TRBV4-1|.
TGCGCCAGCAGCCAAGATCCCGGGCGCTACGAGCAGTACTTC
CASSQDPGRYEQYF
>TRBJ1-5|.|TRBV27|.
TGTGCCAGCAGGTCCGGGACAAGTAATCAGCCCCAGCATTTT
CASRSGTSNQPQHF